This T cell receptor beta chain appears in the sequencing data of a study of cytomegalovirus exposure and HLA in healthy donors. The V and J ends lost 3 bases and 1 base respectively, with 7 bases between them. The CDR3 has 13 residues. Germline CDR1 reads SGDLS; CDR2 reads YYNGEE. PCR involved 60 Vbeta and 13 Jbeta primers. Only in-frame clones appear in the TCRdb table, and some are missing; sequencing was by immunoSEQ multiplex PCR. There are some 200,000 clones in the sample; approximately 81% occur only once, and around 4% lies in the top ten. Sequencing was performed on PBMCs. The chain joins TRBV9 to TRBJ1-2, with D unclear. The receptor's source is a man aged 45-65 years in good health and CMV-seronegative. CDR3 sequence reads: CASSDSINYGYTF. The CDR3 DNA reads TGTGCCAGCAGCGATAGTATTAACTATGGCTACACCTTC.